This entry features one T cell receptor beta chain sequence. Its antigen remains unidentified. This entry comes from a study of immune evolution from preneoplasia to lung adenocarcinoma. Study results and limitations: Later-stage lesions appeared to have more T cells, more diversity, less clonality.

H&E slides confirmed each diagnosis, reviewed by two pathologists independently. Macro-dissection enriched premalignant or tumor cells before nucleic acid extraction. Sequencing was performed with immunoSEQ multiplex PCR; in TCRdb, only in-frame clones are kept and a portion is missing. The sample yields around 16,000 clones, 86% seen once. The germline V and J ends were trimmed by 6 bases and 0 bases, with 12 bases remaining between them. The CDR3 spans 15 residues. From germline, CDR1 is WSHSY and CDR2 SAAADI. The receptor comes from a person aged 70 to 85 with invasive lung adenocarcinoma. Sequencing was done on a sample of FFPE invasive lung adenocarcinoma tissue. The rearrangement uses TRBV10-2 and TRBJ1-5; possibly TRBD1 for D (6 bases). Here the CDR3 reads CASRRDNLSNQPQHF. The DNA for the CDR3 is TGCGCCAGCAGACGGGACAATCTTAGCAATCAGCCCCAGCATTTT.